The 21 T cell receptor beta chains listed next were all sequenced from one sample in a study of early T cells in non-severe SARS-CoV-2 infection. TCRdb analysed the 5' RACE reads with MiXCR anew, one entry per CDR3 protein. The table records some 60,000 distinct CDR3 sequences, under 10% of them present only once. Sequenced sample: whole blood. The receptors were gathered from an adult who was a healthcare worker with PCR-confirmed SARS-CoV-2 infection or an uninfected control (not recorded which).

This clonotype was seen many times. The rearrangement uses TRBV9 and TRBJ2-1, with a weak D call TRBD1 (6 bases). V was shortened by 0 bases and J by 4 bases, with 11 bases between the two germline ends. Germline loops: CDR1 SGDLS, CDR2 YYNGEE. The CDR3 sequence is 15 residues long. In DNA, the CDR3 is TGTGCCAGCAGCGTAGCAGGGGCGAGGTACAATGAGCAGTTCTTC. It encodes CASSVAGARYNEQFF.

This clonotype has only a few counts. The chain combines TRBV2 with TRBJ2-7, with 8 bases lining up with TRBD2. Trimming removed 0 bases from V and 7 bases from J; junction bases left unmatched: 5. The CDR3 extends over 14 amino acids. Germline CDR1 SNHLY, CDR2 FYNNEI. The DNA of the CDR3 is TGTGCCAGCAGTGAAGCTAGCGGGAAAAGGGAGCAGTACTTC. Translating gives CASSEASGKREQYF.

This clonotype occurred a few times. The chain recombines TRBV18 with TRBJ2-1; 8 bases agree with TRBD2. The CDR3 loop spans 15 amino acids. Trimming cost V 4 bases and J 3 bases; bases outside gene matches: 5. From germline, CDR1 is KGHSH and CDR2 LQKENI. DNA of the CDR3: TGTGCCAGCTCACTATATAGCGGGAACTACAATGAGCAGTTCTTC. It codes for CASSLYSGNYNEQFF.

This clonotype has at least ten counts. The genes are TRBV5-6 and TRBJ1-1; 7 nucleotides align to TRBD1. V lost 3 bases and J lost 2; bases outside the gene matches: 4. The CDR3 has 14 amino acids. CDR1 is SGHDT and CDR2 is YYEEEE in the germline V gene. The CDR3 here is CASSWDRLNTEAFF. For the CDR3, the DNA is TGTGCCAGCAGCTGGGACAGACTAAACACTGAAGCTTTCTTT.

In this sample, this clonotype turned up many times. The CDR3 sequence is CASSVRENQPQHF. CDR3 sequence (DNA): TGTGCCAGCAGTGTGAGGGAGAATCAGCCCCAGCATTTT. J is TRBJ1-5 and V is TRBV2; D not certain. The CDR3 loop spans 13 amino acids. CDR1 and CDR2 (germline): SNHLY, FYNNEI. The ends were cut back, 4 bases at V and 4 bases at J, with 8 bases in the middle.

This clonotype occurred a few times. V gene TRBV7-2 combines with J gene TRBJ2-5; D may be TRBD2 (5 bases). V shed 4 bases and J shed 4 bases, with 16 bases lying between them. Germline lookup yields CDR1 SGHTA and CDR2 FQGNSA. This CDR3 contains 15 residues. The CDR3 DNA reads as TGTGCCAGCAGCTCCCCCGTAACGGGAAGAGAGACCCAGTACTTC. This codes for CASSSPVTGRETQYF. Supplemented by reference TRBV7-2 and TRBJ2-5, the full variable domain reads GAGVSQSPSNKVTEKGKDVELRCDPISGHTALYWYRQSLGQGLEFLIYFQGNSAPDKSGLPSDRFSAERTGGSVSTLTIQRTQQEDSAVYLCASSSPVTGRETQYFGPGTRLLVL.

This clonotype was picked up many times. The chain carries TRBV3-1 and TRBJ2-1; the match to TRBD1 covers 7 bases. CDR3 length: 15 amino acids. V dropped 1 base and J dropped 12; count of bases not matched to a gene: 12. Germline CDR1 is LGHDT and CDR2 is YNNKEL (reference sequence). CDR3 sequence (DNA): TGTGCCAGCAGCCAAGGCGAACGGACAGGCTATAGGCAGTTCTTC. It encodes CASSQGERTGYRQFF.

This chain joins TRBV11-2 and TRBJ1-4, with TRBD1 matching over 9 bases. CDR1 is SGHAT and CDR2 is FQNNGV in the germline V gene. With V trimmed by 1 base and J by 8 bases, 5 bases remained unmatched. The CDR3 length is 15 residues. The CDR3 bases are TGTGCCAGCAGCTTAGCCGGGACAGGGCGCGAAAAACTGTTTTTT. Translating gives CASSLAGTGREKLFF.

This clonotype was seen at least ten times. CDR3 bases: TGTGCCAGCAGCCGGGACAGTGGGGGCTATGGCTACACCTTC. Amino acid sequence: CASSRDSGGYGYTF. The chain carries TRBV11-2 and TRBJ1-2; TRBD1 matches 7 bases. Germline trimming cut 5 bases from V and 4 bases from J; bases unmatched to any gene: 7. This CDR3 spans 14 amino acids. CDR1 and CDR2 (germline): SGHAT, FQNNGV.

This chain connects TRBV6-2 or TRBV6-3 to TRBJ2-7, with D possibly called TRBD1 or TRBD2 (5 bases each). V was trimmed by 4 bases and J by 7 bases, leaving 14 bases between them. Germline-derived CDR1 and CDR2 are MNHEY and SVGEGT. The CDR3 contains 13 residues. The CDR3 here is CASSFRGAWEQYF. The CDR3 region has the DNA TGTGCCAGCAGTTTCAGAGGGGCGTGGGAGCAGTACTTC.

This clonotype was counted at least ten times. The chain is built from TRBV19 and TRBJ2-5; 10 bases are a match to TRBD1. Looked up from germline, CDR1 is LNHDA and CDR2 is SQIVND (reference sequence). Trimming took 4 bases from V and 5 from J; bases not matched to a gene: 10. The CDR3 contains 16 residues. CDR3 sequence reads: CASSTPGTGVLETQYF. CDR3 nucleotide sequence: TGTGCCAGTAGTACCCCCGGGACAGGGGTCTTGGAGACCCAGTACTTC.

This clonotype was seen many times. The chain carries TRBV14 and TRBJ2-1; tentatively, D is TRBD1 or TRBD2 (5 bases each). Germline values: CDR1 SGHDN, CDR2 FVKESK. The CDR3 sequence is 17 residues long. V was pared by 4 bases and J by 6 bases, with 22 bases between. The CDR3 DNA sequence: TGTGCCAGCAGCCTCAGGGTGGGGAGCACCCTCGGCAATGAGCAGTTCTTC. It yields the protein CASSLRVGSTLGNEQFF. The full variable domain, rest sourced from reference TRBV14 and TRBJ2-1, is EAGVTQFPSHSVIEKGQTVTLRCDPISGHDNLYWYRRVMGKEIKFLLHFVKESKQDESGMPNNRFLAERTGGTYSTLKVQPAELEDSGVYFCASSLRVGSTLGNEQFFGPGTRLTVL.

This clonotype appeared many times. This chain links TRBV20-1 with TRBJ2-5; D perhaps matches TRBD2 (7 bases). The CDR3 runs 15 residues. Trimming pared 3 bases from V and 2 bases from J, leaving 16 bases between. CDR1 DFQATT and CDR2 SNEGSKA come from the germline V gene (reference sequence). The CDR3: CSASDGGRNQETQYF. CDR3 nucleotides: TGCAGTGCTAGTGACGGGGGGCGAAATCAAGAGACCCAGTACTTC.

With respect to this clonotype: This sequence may be a read error, since a much larger clone differs from it by one base. V usage is TRBV20-1 and J usage is TRBJ1-2; D is ambiguous. The germline gives CDR1 DFQATT, CDR2 SNEGSKA (reference sequence). The CDR3 runs to 13 residues. The CDR3 DNA sequence: TGCAGAGCTAGAAAAGGCCAGTTCGATGGCTGGGCCTTC. As protein: CRARKGQFDGWAF.

This clonotype was counted at least ten times. The chain uses TRBV6-5 and TRBJ2-6; maybe TRBD1 (6 bases). Germline CDR1 is MNHEY and CDR2 is SVGAGI. Trimming left V 8 bases short and J 2 bases short, with 7 bases between. The CDR3 loop spans 13 amino acids. In DNA form, the CDR3 reads TGTGCCAGCCACAGGGCTGGGGCCAACGTCCTGACTTTC. It yields the protein CASHRAGANVLTF.

Ten or more counts support this clonotype. The chain uses TRBV6-6 and TRBJ2-1; D is ambiguous. This CDR3 contains 14 residues. Germline-derived CDR1 and CDR2 are MNHNY and SVGAGI (reference sequence). V lost 4 bases and J lost 2, with 9 bases in between. The CDR3 nucleotides read TGTGCCAGCAGTTGGATCCCAACCTACAATGAGCAGTTCTTC. Translation gives CASSWIPTYNEQFF.

The chain uses TRBV6-5 and TRBJ1-1; tentative D call: TRBD1 (6 bases). This CDR3 region has 15 residues. The germline V gene encodes CDR1 MNHEY and CDR2 SVGAGI. V lost 2 bases and J 10 bases, leaving 20 bases between the germline ends. For the CDR3, the DNA is TGTGCCAGCAGTTACCGAGACAGCCTTGAACAGGGAGCTTTCTTT. Translated: CASSYRDSLEQGAFF.

This clonotype came up many times. The V gene is TRBV5-1, the J gene TRBJ2-1, with a possible D match to TRBD1 (6 bases). The CDR3 loop spans 15 amino acids. Trimming stripped 7 bases from V and 7 bases from J, with 21 bases between. Germline values: CDR1 SGHRS, CDR2 YFSETQ. CDR3 in DNA: TGCGCCAGCGCTCCCCGAGGGGGAGAACGAAATGAGCAGTTCTTC. This translates into CASAPRGGERNEQFF.

In its sample, this clonotype was seen many times. The chain recombines TRBV15 with TRBJ1-2; D is undetermined. Germline V gene sequence: CDR1 LNHNV, CDR2 YYDKDF (reference sequence). CDR3 size: 15 residues. V was clipped by 0 bases and J by 5 bases, with 13 bases between them. In nucleotides, the CDR3 is TGTGCCACCAGCAGAGAAGGGCAGGCATTATATGGCTACACCTTC. Protein product: CATSREGQALYGYTF.

Many counts were recorded for this clonotype. The V gene is TRBV29-1, the J gene TRBJ1-2; weak D call: TRBD1 (6 bases). The germline CDR1 and CDR2 sequences are SQVTM and ANQGSEA. CDR3 length: 13 amino acids. Between the trimmed V and J ends, which lost 4 bases and 6 bases, there was a span of 15 bases. The CDR3, as DNA: TGCAGCGTTGTGGGGACACTGAGGAATGGCTACACCTTC. Its translation is CSVVGTLRNGYTF.

As to this clonotype: A much larger clone is a single base away; this may be a read error. The chain combines TRBV3-1 with TRBJ1-2; D remains unclear. V gave up 5 bases and J gave up 4 bases, with 11 bases separating them. The CDR3 is made up of 13 amino acids. The V gene's germline CDR1 is LGHDT and CDR2 YNNKEL (reference sequence). The DNA of the CDR3 is TGTGCCAGCAGCTACGGAATCTTCTATGGCTACACCTTC. Translation: CASSYGIFYGYTF.